This TCR beta chain was observed in a study of CD4+ T cells in melanoma. Overall study findings and caveats: In melanoma, neoantigen-specific CD4+ T cells reportedly differed in differentiation state. A reported correlation linked neoantigen-specific CD4+ T cells to CD8+, macrophage and B cell function.

Trimming took 1 base from V and 1 from J, leaving 5 bases between them. CDR1 is LNHDA, CDR2 SQIVND, per germline (reference sequence). The CDR3 is 13 amino acids. With respect to this clone: The antigen is undetermined.

Assay used: immunoSEQ multiplex PCR; TCRdb lists only in-frame clones, some missing. This table has about 120,000 clones, 80% to 95% appearing once. The material sequenced was peripheral blood. The chain links TRBV19 to TRBJ2-7; TRBD2 is a possible D gene (5 bases). The TCR sequence derives from a human donor with melanoma. The CDR3 DNA reads TGTGCCAGTAGTATAGGGACTTCCTACGAGCAGTACTTC. Translating it yields CASSIGTSYEQYF.